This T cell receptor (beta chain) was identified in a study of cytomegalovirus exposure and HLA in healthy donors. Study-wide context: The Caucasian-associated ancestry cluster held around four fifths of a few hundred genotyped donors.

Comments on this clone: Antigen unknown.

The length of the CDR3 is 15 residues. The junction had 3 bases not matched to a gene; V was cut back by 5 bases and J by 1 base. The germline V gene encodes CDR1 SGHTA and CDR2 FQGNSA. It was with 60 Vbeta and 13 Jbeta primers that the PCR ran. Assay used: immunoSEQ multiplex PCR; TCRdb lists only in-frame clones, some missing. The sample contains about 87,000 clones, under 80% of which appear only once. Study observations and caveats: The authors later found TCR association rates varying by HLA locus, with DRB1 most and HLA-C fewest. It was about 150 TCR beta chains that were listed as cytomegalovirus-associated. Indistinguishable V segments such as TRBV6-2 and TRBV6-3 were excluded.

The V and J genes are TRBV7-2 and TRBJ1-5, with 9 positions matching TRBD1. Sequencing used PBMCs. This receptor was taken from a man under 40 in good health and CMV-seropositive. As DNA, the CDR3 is TGTGCCAGCAGCACAGGGGGCCCAAGCAATCAGCCCCAGCATTTT. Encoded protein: CASSTGGPSNQPQHF.